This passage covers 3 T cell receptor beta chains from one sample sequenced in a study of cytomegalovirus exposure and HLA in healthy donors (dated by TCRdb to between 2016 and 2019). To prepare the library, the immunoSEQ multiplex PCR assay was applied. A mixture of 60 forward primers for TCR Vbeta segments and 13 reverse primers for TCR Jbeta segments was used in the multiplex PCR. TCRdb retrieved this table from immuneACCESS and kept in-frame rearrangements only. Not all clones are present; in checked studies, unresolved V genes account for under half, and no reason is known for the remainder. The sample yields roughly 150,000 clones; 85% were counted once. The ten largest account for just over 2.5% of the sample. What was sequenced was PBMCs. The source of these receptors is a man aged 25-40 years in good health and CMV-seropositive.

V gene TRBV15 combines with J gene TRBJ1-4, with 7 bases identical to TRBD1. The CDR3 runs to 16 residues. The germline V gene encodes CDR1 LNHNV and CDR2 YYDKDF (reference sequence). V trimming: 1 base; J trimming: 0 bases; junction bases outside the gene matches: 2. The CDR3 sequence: CATSRGQGTTNEKLFF. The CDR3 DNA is TGTGCCACCAGCAGAGGACAGGGTACAACTAATGAAAAACTGTTTTTT.

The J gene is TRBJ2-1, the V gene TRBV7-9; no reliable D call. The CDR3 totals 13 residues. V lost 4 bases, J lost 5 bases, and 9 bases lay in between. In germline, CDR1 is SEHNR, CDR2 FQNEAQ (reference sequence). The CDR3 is CASSSRVHNEQFF. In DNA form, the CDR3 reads TGTGCCAGCAGCTCCCGGGTCCACAATGAGCAGTTCTTC.

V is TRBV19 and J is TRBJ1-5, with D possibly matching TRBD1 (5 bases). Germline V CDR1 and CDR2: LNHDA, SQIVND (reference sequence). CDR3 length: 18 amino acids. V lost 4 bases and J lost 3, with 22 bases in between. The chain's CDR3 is CASSKVWSAGRPNQPQHF. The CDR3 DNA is TGTGCCAGTAGTAAGGTATGGTCGGCAGGGAGGCCCAATCAGCCCCAGCATTTT.